The T cell receptor (beta chain) under discussion was sequenced for a study of blood T cell repertoires in COVID-19. Trimming removed 3 bases at V and 0 bases at J, with 10 bases between. The germline V gene has CDR1 LNHNV and CDR2 YYDKDF (reference sequence). The CDR3 is 15 residues long. Profiling relied on immunoSEQ multiplex PCR, and the TCRdb table lists in-frame clones only, not all of them. The sample lists roughly 85,000 clones, roughly 85% occurring once. This sequence joins TRBV15 and TRBJ2-3, with a tentative D call TRBD1 (6 bases). This TCR derives from a man aged 50-59 years with active or convalescent COVID-19. Specimen: peripheral blood. The CDR3 nucleotides are TGTGCCACCAGCAGGATGGGACAAAGCACAGATACGCAGTATTTT. This sequence encodes CATSRMGQSTDTQYF. Combining the CDR3 with reference TRBV15 and TRBJ2-3 gives the whole variable domain DAMVIQNPRYQVTQFGKPVTLSCSQTLNHNVMYWYQQKSSQAPKLLFHYYDKDFNNEADTPDNFQSRRPNTSFCFLDIRSPGLGDTAMYLCATSRMGQSTDTQYFGPGTRLTVL.